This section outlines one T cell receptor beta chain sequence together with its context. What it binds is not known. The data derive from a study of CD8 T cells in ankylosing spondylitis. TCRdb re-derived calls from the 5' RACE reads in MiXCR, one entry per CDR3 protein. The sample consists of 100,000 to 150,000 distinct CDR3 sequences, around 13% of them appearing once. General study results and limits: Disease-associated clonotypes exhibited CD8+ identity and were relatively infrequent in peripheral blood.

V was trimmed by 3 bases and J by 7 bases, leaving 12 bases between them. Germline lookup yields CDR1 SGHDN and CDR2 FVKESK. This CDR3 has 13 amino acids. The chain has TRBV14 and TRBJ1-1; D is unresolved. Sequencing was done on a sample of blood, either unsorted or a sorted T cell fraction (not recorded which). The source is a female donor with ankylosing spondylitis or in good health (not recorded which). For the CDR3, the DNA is TGTGCCAGCAGCCAGGCAAGGGCGGGTGAAGCTTTCTTT. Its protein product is CASSQARAGEAFF.